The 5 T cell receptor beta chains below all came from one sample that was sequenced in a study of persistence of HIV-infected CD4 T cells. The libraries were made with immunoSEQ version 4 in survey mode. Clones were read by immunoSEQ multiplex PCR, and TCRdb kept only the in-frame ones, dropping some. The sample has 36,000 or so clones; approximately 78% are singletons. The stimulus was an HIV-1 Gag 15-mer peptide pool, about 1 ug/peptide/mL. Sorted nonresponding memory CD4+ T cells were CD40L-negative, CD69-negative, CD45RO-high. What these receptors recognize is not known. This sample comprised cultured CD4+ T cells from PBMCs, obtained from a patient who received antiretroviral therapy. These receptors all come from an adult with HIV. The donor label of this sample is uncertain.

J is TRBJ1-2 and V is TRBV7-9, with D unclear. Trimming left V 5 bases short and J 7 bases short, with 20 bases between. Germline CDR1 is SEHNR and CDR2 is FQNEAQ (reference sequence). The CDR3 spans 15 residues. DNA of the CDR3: TGTGCCAGCAGCCCGGATCTAGTTAGCGTCTCTGGCTACACCTTC. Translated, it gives CASSPDLVSVSGYTF.

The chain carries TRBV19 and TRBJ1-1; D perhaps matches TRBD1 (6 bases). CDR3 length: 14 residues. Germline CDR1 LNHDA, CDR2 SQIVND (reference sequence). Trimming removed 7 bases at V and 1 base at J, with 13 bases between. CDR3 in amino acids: CASTHRGGNTEAFF. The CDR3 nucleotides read TGTGCCAGTACCCATAGAGGGGGGAACACTGAAGCTTTCTTT. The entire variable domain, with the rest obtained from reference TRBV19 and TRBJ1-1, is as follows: DGGITQSPKYLFRKEGQNVTLSCEQNLNHDAMYWYRQDPGQGLRLIYYSQIVNDFQKGDIAEGYSVSREKKESFPLTVTSAQKNPTAFYLCASTHRGGNTEAFFGQGTRLTVV.

CDR3 nucleotides: TGCGCCAGCAGTGTGGCGGGGCGGAATGGCTACACCTTC. Protein: CASSVAGRNGYTF. V and J are TRBV10-2 and TRBJ1-2, with D maybe TRBD1 (5 bases). The CDR3 is 13 residues long. Germline V lookup: CDR1 WSHSY, CDR2 SAAADI. The V end was cut by 4 bases, the J end by 6 bases, with 12 bases between.

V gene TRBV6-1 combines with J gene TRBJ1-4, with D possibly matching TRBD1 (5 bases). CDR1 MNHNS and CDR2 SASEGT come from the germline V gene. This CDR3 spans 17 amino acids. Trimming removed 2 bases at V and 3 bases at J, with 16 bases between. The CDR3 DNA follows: TGTGCCAGCAGTGAATTGAGGCAGGGAGGCGCTAATGAAAAACTGTTTTTT. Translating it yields CASSELRQGGANEKLFF.

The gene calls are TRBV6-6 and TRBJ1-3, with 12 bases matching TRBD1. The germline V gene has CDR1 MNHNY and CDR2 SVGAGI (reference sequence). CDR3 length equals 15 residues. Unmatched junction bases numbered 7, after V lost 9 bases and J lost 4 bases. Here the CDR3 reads CASMGQGATGNTIYF. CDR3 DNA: TGTGCCAGTATGGGACAGGGGGCGACGGGAAACACCATATATTTT.